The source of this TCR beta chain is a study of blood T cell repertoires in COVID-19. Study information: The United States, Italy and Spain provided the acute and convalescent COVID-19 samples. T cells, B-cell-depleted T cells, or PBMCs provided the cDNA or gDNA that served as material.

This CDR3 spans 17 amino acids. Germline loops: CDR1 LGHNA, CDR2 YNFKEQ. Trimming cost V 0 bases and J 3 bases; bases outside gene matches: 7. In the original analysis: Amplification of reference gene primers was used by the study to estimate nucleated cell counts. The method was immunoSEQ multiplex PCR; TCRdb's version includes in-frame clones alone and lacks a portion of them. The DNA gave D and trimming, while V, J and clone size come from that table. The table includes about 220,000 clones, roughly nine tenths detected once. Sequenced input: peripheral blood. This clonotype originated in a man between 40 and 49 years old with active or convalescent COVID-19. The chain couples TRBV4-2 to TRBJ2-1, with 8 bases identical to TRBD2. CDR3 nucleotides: TGTGCCAGCAGCCAAGAACCGGCCGGGGGGGACTACAATGAGCAGTTCTTC. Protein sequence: CASSQEPAGGDYNEQFF.